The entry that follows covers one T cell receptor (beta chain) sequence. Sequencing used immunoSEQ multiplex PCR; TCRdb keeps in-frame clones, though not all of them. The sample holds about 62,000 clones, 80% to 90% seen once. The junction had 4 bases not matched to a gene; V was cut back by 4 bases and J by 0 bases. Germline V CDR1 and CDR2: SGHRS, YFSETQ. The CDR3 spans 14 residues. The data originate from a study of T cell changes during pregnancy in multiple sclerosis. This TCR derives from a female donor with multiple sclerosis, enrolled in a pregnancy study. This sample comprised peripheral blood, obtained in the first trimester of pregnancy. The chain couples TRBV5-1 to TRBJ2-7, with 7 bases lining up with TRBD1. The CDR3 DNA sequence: TGCGCCAGCAGCCTAGGACAGGACTCCTACGAGCAGTACTTC. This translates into CASSLGQDSYEQYF.